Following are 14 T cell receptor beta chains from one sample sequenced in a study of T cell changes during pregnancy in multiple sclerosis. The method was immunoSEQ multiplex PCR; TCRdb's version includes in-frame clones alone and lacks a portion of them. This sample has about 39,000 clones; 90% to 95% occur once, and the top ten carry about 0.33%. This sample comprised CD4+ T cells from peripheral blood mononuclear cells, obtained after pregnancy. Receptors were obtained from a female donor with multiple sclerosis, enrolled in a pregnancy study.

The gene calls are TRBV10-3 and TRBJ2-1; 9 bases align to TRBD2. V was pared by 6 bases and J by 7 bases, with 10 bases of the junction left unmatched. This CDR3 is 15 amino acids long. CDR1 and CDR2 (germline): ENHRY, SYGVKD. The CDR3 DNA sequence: TGTGCCATCAGAGTCCCCAGCGGGGGGTTTAATGAGCAGTTCTTC. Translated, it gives CAIRVPSGGFNEQFF.

The chain's CDR3 is CASSPEGAAFF. Written as DNA, the CDR3 is TGTGCCAGCAGCCCCGAGGGCGCAGCTTTCTTT. The J gene is TRBJ1-1, the V gene TRBV14; D uncertain. From germline, CDR1 is SGHDN and CDR2 FVKESK. The CDR3 is 11 amino acids. With 4 bases removed from V and 10 bases from J, the gap between germline ends came to 10 bases.

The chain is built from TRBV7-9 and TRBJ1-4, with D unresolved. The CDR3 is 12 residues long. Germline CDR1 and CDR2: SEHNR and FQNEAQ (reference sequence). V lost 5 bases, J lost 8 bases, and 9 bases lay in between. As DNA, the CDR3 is TGTGCCAGCAGCCTAGACGAGGAAAAACTGTTTTTT. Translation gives CASSLDEEKLFF.

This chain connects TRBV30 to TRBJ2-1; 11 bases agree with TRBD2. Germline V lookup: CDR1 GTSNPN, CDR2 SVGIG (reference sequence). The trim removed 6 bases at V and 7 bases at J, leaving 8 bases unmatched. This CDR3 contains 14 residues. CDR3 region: CACHLAGGPNEQFF. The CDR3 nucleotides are TGTGCCTGCCATCTAGCGGGGGGCCCTAATGAGCAGTTCTTC.

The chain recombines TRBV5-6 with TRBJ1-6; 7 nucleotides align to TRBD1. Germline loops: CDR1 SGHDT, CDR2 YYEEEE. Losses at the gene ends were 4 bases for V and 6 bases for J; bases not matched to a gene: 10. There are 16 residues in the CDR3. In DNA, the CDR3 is TGTGCCAGCAGCGTACCGGACAGGAGAAGTAATTCACCCCTCCACTTT. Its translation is CASSVPDRRSNSPLHF.

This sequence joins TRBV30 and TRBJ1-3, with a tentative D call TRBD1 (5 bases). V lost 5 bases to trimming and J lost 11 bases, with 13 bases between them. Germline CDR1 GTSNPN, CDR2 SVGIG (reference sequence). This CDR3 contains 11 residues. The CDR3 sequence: CAWAGQGAIYF. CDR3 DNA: TGTGCCTGGGCCGGACAAGGCGCCATATATTTT.

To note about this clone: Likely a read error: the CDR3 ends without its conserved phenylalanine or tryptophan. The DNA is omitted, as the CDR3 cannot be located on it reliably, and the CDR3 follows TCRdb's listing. The CDR3 spells CASSTTGRP. The chain is built from TRBV19 and TRBJ2-7; the table names TRBD1, a call not compared with the DNA. The CDR3 length is 9 residues, termini included. The germline gives CDR1 LNHDA, CDR2 SQIVND (reference sequence).

The CDR3 reads CASSLAGTGGYNEQFF. CDR3 in DNA: TGTGCCAGCAGCTTGGCCGGGACGGGGGGCTACAATGAGCAGTTCTTC. This sequence joins TRBV5-6 and TRBJ2-1; TRBD2 matches at 7 bases. V lost 0 bases to trimming and J lost 3 bases; unmatched junction nucleotides: 6. The CDR3 is 16 amino acids. The germline gives CDR1 SGHDT, CDR2 YYEEEE.

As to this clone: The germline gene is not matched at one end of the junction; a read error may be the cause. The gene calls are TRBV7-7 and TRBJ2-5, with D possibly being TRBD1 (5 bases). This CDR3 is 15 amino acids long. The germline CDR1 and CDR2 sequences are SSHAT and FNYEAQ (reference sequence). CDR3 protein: CASSLVAGSQETQYF. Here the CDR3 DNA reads TGTGCTAGCAGCTTAGTGGCAGGGTCCCAAGAGACCCAGTACTTC.

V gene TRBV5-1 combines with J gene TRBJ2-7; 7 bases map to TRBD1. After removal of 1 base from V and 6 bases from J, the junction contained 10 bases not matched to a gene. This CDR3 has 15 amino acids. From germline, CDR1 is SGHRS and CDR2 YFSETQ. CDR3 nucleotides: TGCGCCAGCAGCTTGATTCAGACAGGGCCCAGCGAGCAGTACTTC. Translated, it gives CASSLIQTGPSEQYF. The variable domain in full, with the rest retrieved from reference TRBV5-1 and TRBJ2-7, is KAGVTQTPRYLIKTRGQQVTLSCSPISGHRSVSWYQQTPGQGLQFLFEYFSETQRNKGNFPGRFSGRQFSNSRSEMNVSTLELGDSALYLCASSLIQTGPSEQYFGPGTRLTVT.

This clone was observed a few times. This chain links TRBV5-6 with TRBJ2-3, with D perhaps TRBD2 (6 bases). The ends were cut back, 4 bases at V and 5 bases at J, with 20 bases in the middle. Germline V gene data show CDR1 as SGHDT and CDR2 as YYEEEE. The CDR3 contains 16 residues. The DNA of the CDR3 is TGTGCCAGCAGCCCCGCACAACGGGGAGGTGGAGATACGCAGTATTTT. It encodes CASSPAQRGGGDTQYF.

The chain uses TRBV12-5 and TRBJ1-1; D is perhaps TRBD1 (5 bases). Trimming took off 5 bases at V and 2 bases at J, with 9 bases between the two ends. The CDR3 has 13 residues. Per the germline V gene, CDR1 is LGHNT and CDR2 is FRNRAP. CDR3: CASGITGNTEAFF. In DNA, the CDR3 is TGTGCTAGTGGTATCACAGGTAACACTGAAGCTTTCTTT. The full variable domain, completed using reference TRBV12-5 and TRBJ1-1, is DARVTQTPRHKVTEMGQEVTMRCQPILGHNTVFWYRQTMMQGLELLAYFRNRAPLDDSGMPKDRFSAEMPDATLATLKIQPSEPRDSAVYFCASGITGNTEAFFGQGTRLTVV.

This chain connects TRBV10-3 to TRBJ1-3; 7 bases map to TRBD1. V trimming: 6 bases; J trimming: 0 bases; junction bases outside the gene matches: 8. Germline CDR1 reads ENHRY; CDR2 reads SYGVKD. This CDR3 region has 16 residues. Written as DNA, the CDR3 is TGTGCCATCAGGTTGGGACAGCTTAACTCTGGAAACACCATATATTTT. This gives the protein CAIRLGQLNSGNTIYF.

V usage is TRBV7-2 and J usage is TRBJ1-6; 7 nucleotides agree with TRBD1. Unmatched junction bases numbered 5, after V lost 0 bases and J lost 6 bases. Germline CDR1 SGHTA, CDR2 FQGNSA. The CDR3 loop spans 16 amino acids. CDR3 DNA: TGTGCCAGCAGCTTAGCGGGGGGACAGCGTAATTCACCCCTCCACTTT. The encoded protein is CASSLAGGQRNSPLHF.